Listed here are 14 T cell receptor beta chains from one sample, sequenced in a study of T cells in localized non-small cell lung cancer. Assay: immunoSEQ multiplex PCR; the TCRdb copy retains only in-frame clones and omits some. Of 38,000 or so clones listed, around 81% are singletons. The starting material was peripheral blood mononuclear cells, obtained before any cancer treatment. The receptor set was obtained from a male donor aged 60 or over with stage II lung adenocarcinoma.

The chain employs TRBV9 and TRBJ2-1; 12 bases match TRBD2. This CDR3 comprises 17 residues. Germline lookup yields CDR1 SGDLS and CDR2 YYNGEE. With 1 base clipped from V and 4 bases from J, the junction kept 6 bases outside the gene matches. CDR3 region: CASSVTSTSGSYNEQFF. CDR3 nucleotide sequence: TGTGCCAGCAGCGTAACCTCGACTAGCGGGAGTTACAATGAGCAGTTCTTC. Full variable domain (missing parts from reference TRBV9 and TRBJ2-1): DSGVTQTPKHLITATGQRVTLRCSPRSGDLSVYWYQQSLDQGLQFLIQYYNGEERAKGNILERFSAQQFPDLHSELNLSSLELGDSALYFCASSVTSTSGSYNEQFFGPGTRLTVL.

V usage is TRBV5-4 and J usage is TRBJ2-3, with TRBD1 identical over 8 bases. Trimming cost V 2 bases and J 4 bases; bases outside gene matches: 6. The length of the CDR3 is 15 residues. Germline V gene data show CDR1 as SGHNT and CDR2 as YYREEE (reference sequence). CDR3 nucleotides: TGTGCCAGCAGCTTTTATCAGGGGGCTGCAGATACGCAGTATTTT. It yields the protein CASSFYQGAADTQYF.

The CDR3 loop reads CSVAGSSVETQYF. CDR3 nucleotide sequence: TGCAGCGTTGCGGGTAGCTCGGTAGAGACCCAGTACTTC. The rearrangement joins TRBV29-1 to TRBJ2-5, with D hard to call. This CDR3 comprises 13 residues. Deletions cut 4 bases from V and 4 bases from J, with 13 bases between. CDR1 SQVTM and CDR2 ANQGSEA come from the germline V gene.

This chain uses TRBV4-1 with TRBJ2-7; the match to TRBD2 covers 7 bases. The CDR3 runs 15 residues. The junction had 7 bases not matched to a gene; V was cut back by 4 bases and J by 1 base. Looked up from germline, CDR1 is MGHRA and CDR2 is YSYEKL. CDR3 protein: CASSPSSGFSYEQYF. CDR3 in DNA: TGCGCCAGCAGCCCTTCTAGCGGTTTTTCCTACGAGCAGTACTTC.

The count of this clone is one. The chain employs TRBV5-4 and TRBJ1-4, with D possibly TRBD1 on 6 matching bases. The germline V gene encodes CDR1 SGHNT and CDR2 YYREEE (reference sequence). The CDR3 sequence is 15 residues long. Trimming took 5 bases from V and 2 from J, leaving 13 bases between them. CDR3 coding DNA: TGTGCCAGCAGTTCACAGGGAGGCACTAATGAAAAACTGTTTTTT. This translates into CASSSQGGTNEKLFF.

The chain employs TRBV19 and TRBJ1-5; TRBD1 is a possible D gene (6 bases). V lost 5 bases and J 2 bases, leaving 13 bases between the germline ends. Germline CDR1 and CDR2: LNHDA and SQIVND (reference sequence). This CDR3 contains 15 residues. The DNA for the CDR3 is TGTGCCAGTAGTGTGGGGGGGCTCCGCAATCAGCCCCAGCATTTT. Translating it yields CASSVGGLRNQPQHF.

V gene TRBV27 combines with J gene TRBJ1-2; no definite D call. The CDR3 is 15 residues long. Trimming removed 6 bases at V and 1 base at J, with 15 bases between. Germline CDR1 MNHEY, CDR2 SMNVEV (reference sequence). In DNA, the CDR3 is TGTGCCAGCAGATCGGACGGTGGGGTTAACTATGGCTACACCTTC. Encoded protein: CASRSDGGVNYGYTF.

A note on this clone: Other nucleotide sequences in the sample specify the same CDR3. The chain uses TRBV7-9 and TRBJ1-1; unclear D gene. Per germline, CDR1 SEHNR and CDR2 FQNEAQ (reference sequence). The length of the CDR3 is 12 residues. The V end lost 3 bases, the J end lost 1 base, and 3 bases lay between the germline ends. The CDR3 here is CASSFENTEAFF. The CDR3 nucleotides read TGTGCCAGCAGCTTTGAGAACACTGAAGCTTTCTTT. Complete variable domain (other parts from reference TRBV7-9 and TRBJ1-1): DTGVSQNPRHKITKRGQNVTFRCDPISEHNRLYWYRQTLGQGPEFLTYFQNEAQLEKSRLLSDRFSAERPKGSFSTLEIQRTEQGDSAMYLCASSFENTEAFFGQGTRLTVV.

The chain is built from TRBV29-1 and TRBJ1-1; no definite D call. The V end was cut by 7 bases, the J end by 1 base, with 13 bases between. Germline CDR1 SQVTM, CDR2 ANQGSEA. The CDR3 length is 13 residues. This chain's CDR3 is CSASGRANTEAFF. The CDR3 DNA sequence: TGCAGCGCCTCAGGCAGAGCGAACACTGAAGCTTTCTTT.

The rearrangement joins TRBV11-2 to TRBJ2-2; 8 bases fit TRBD2. The CDR3 length is 15 residues. Germline V CDR1 and CDR2: SGHAT, FQNNGV. The J segment lost 4 bases and the V segment lost 1 base, leaving 2 bases of the junction unmatched. The CDR3 reads CASSLVLAGTGELFF. The CDR3 nucleotides are TGTGCCAGCAGCTTAGTGCTAGCGGGCACCGGGGAGCTGTTTTTT.

The chain carries TRBV4-2 and TRBJ2-3; TRBD2 is a possible D gene (5 bases). V lost 0 bases, J lost 0 bases, and 16 bases lay in between. CDR3 length equals 18 residues. From germline, CDR1 is LGHNA and CDR2 YNFKEQ. The CDR3 loop reads CASSQDPVNGLSTDTQYF. As DNA, the CDR3 is TGTGCCAGCAGCCAAGATCCTGTAAACGGACTCAGCACAGATACGCAGTATTTT.

J is TRBJ2-5 and V is TRBV19; D gene uncertain. This CDR3 region has 13 residues. Between the trimmed V and J ends, which lost 4 bases and 5 bases, there was a span of 11 bases. Germline CDR1 and CDR2: LNHDA and SQIVND (reference sequence). The CDR3 DNA reads TGTGCCAGTAGTACCCCTTCAATGGAGACCCAGTACTTC. Its protein product is CASSTPSMETQYF.

The DNA of the CDR3 is TGTGCCATCAGTGAGTCGGCCCTGGGGGAGACCCAGTACTTC. Translating it yields CAISESALGETQYF. This chain uses TRBV10-3 with TRBJ2-5; D unclear. CDR1 is ENHRY, CDR2 SYGVKD, per germline. V was trimmed by 0 bases and J by 5 bases, leaving 10 bases between them. CDR3 length: 14 amino acids.

A single count supports this clone. The rearrangement uses TRBV7-2 and TRBJ1-5; D is uncertain. This CDR3 is built from 12 residues. Between the trimmed V and J ends, which lost 5 bases and 10 bases, there was a span of 12 bases. The germline V gene has CDR1 SGHTA and CDR2 FQGNSA. In DNA form, the CDR3 reads TGTGCCAGCAGCCCCGGTTACGGTCCCCAGCATTTT. Its protein product is CASSPGYGPQHF.